The text below deals with one T cell receptor beta chain. The antigen is unknown. A second PCR, run for about 6 to 11 cycles, used a sample-barcoded 5' primer plus a J-beta primer mix. TCRdb fed the 5' RACE reads into MiXCR, producing one record per CDR3 protein. The sample holds about 640,000 distinct CDR3 sequences, 58% seen once. With 1 base clipped from V and 11 bases from J, the junction kept 5 bases outside the gene matches. Per the germline V gene, CDR1 is SEHNR and CDR2 is FQNEAQ (reference sequence). This CDR3 comprises 12 residues. The data derive from a study of blood T cells in healthy people across ages. The overall study: About one barcoded beta molecule per two T cells came from capture by template switching.

Every sample had a minimum of 6 million PBMCs isolated. Study conclusions and caveats: Versus aged donors, long-lived donors had higher diversity and more naive CD4+ cells. Nothing was known about donor CMV status, and this possibly confounded expanded clonotype changes.

Sequencing was done on a sample of blood. The sequence came from a man aged 55 to 69 in good health. The V gene is TRBV7-9, the J gene TRBJ2-7; 7 nucleotides line up with TRBD1. The CDR3 sequence: CASSLGGTVEYF. The DNA of the CDR3 is TGTGCCAGCAGCTTAGGAGGGACAGTGGAGTACTTC.